This section outlines one T cell receptor beta chain sequence together with its context. This entry comes from a study of blood T cell repertoires in COVID-19. Study background: Whether acute or convalescent, the COVID-19 samples came from the United States, Italy and Spain.

V lost 4 bases to trimming and J lost 3 bases, with 35 bases between them. CDR1 is SGHRS, CDR2 YFSETQ, per germline. The CDR3 covers 22 residues. Profiled with immunoSEQ multiplex PCR; TCRdb holds only in-frame clones, not every one. The sample yields about 190,000 clones, around 84% seen once. The sequenced material came from peripheral blood. This TCR was sampled from a man aged 25 to 40 with active or convalescent COVID-19. The gene calls are TRBV5-1 and TRBJ1-3; no definite D call. The CDR3 nucleotides read TGCGCCAGCAGCCTAACATCCCCAACCATGATAACACCTCGTCCGGGTGGAAACACCATATATTTT. Amino acid sequence: CASSLTSPTMITPRPGGNTIYF.